This T cell receptor (beta chain) was profiled in a study of blood T cell repertoires in COVID-19. The CDR3 totals 15 residues. J gave up 0 bases and V 8 bases, and 7 bases lay outside the gene matches. Per germline, CDR1 MNHEY and CDR2 SVGAGI. Using immunoSEQ multiplex PCR, the repertoire was profiled, and TCRdb retains in-frame clones only, with some absent. The sample lists about 210,000 clones; 80% to 90% were seen once. Sequencing was carried out using peripheral blood. The source is a young man with active or convalescent COVID-19. The rearrangement joins TRBV6-5 to TRBJ1-5, with 7 positions matching TRBD1. The CDR3 DNA follows: TGTGCCAGCGCAGAGGGGGCCCATAGCAATCAGCCCCAGCATTTT. Encoded protein: CASAEGAHSNQPQHF.